This TCR beta chain came from a study of spatial heterogeneity in lung cancer. Study overall: Available follow-up PBMC samples, collected a median of about 25 months post-resection, were sequenced.

The time point: blood at routine non-recurrence follow-up after resection. This clonotype was observed at least ten times. TCRdb ran MiXCR on the 5' RACE reads and lists one entry per CDR3 protein. This table has over 45,000 distinct CDR3 sequences, around 11% appearing once. Source: PBMCs, taken at follow-up. This TCR was sampled from a male donor with early-stage non-small cell lung cancer.

CDR3 sequence reads: CSAPRGAGGYTF. As DNA, the CDR3 is TGCAGTGCCCCCCGGGGAGCTGGGGGCTACACCTTC. The rearrangement joins TRBV20-1 to TRBJ1-2; D unresolved. V gave up 6 bases and J gave up 8 bases, with 16 bases separating them. CDR1 DFQATT and CDR2 SNEGSKA come from the germline V gene (reference sequence). This CDR3 comprises 12 residues.